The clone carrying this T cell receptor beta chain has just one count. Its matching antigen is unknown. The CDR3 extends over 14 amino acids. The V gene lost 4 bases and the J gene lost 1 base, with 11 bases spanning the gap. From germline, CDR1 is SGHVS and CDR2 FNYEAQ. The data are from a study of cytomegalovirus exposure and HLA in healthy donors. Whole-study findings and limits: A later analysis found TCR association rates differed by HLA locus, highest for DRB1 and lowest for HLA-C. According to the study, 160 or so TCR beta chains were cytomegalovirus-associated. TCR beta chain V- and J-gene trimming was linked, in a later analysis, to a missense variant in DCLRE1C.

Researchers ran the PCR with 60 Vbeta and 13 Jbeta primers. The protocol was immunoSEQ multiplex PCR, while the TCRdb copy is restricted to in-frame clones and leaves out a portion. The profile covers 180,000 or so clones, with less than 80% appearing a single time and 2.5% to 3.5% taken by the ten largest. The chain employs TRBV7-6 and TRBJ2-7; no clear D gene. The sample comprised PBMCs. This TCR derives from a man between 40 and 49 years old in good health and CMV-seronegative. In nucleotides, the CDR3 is TGTGCCAGCAGCTCCCCCACGCTATCCTACGAGCAGTACTTC. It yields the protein CASSSPTLSYEQYF.